This TCR beta chain was observed in a study of molecular identifiers for immune sequencing clone quantification. Points on this clonotype: The target antigen is unknown.

Overall study results and limits: Beyond 20 RNA copies, clones held over 98% of effector molecules, compared with under 1% in naive cells.

There are 14 residues in the CDR3. The germline V and J ends were trimmed by 8 bases and 2 bases, with 16 bases remaining between them. In TCRdb, the PCR reads were re-called with MiXCR into one record per CDR3 protein. The sample lists about 640,000 distinct CDR3 sequences, 15% to 20% seen once, with around 0.9% in the top ten. V gene TRBV12-3 or TRBV12-4 combines with J gene TRBJ2-7, with a weak D call TRBD1 (5 bases). The TCR originated in a human donor in good health. Some libraries in this study had Jurkat cell RNA spiked in. Specimen: naive CD8+ T cells from blood, with Jurkat cell RNA spiked in. Described subset: FACS-sorted CD8+CD4-CCR7+CD45RA+ naive T cells. CDR3 region: CASGSRQNPYEQYF. CDR3 nucleotides: TGTGCCAGCGGTAGCCGACAGAATCCCTACGAGCAGTACTTC.